Described below is a single T cell receptor (beta chain) sequence and its context. Beta-chain TCR CDR3 regions were amplified from RNA transcripts. RT-PCR with HTBI primers came first, then second-round multiplex PCR. TCRdb analysed the multiplex PCR reads with MiXCR anew, one entry per CDR3 protein. The sample lists approximately 1.2 million distinct CDR3 sequences; 35% to 40% were seen once. This entry is derived from a study of Graves' ophthalmopathy and Graves' hyperthyroidism. The overall study: No progression to ophthalmopathy over 18 months defined stable hyperthyroidism.

Serum thyroxine and TRAb, along with clinical symptoms, thyroid ultrasound and orbital computed tomography, were what diagnosis relied on. CDR3 size: 14 residues. The V gene's germline CDR1 is SGHTA and CDR2 FQGNSA. The germline V and J ends were trimmed by 5 bases and 5 bases, with 15 bases remaining between them. The sequencing sample was made of peripheral blood or thyroid tissue (not recorded which). The rearrangement uses TRBV7-2 and TRBJ2-5; D is perhaps TRBD2 (5 bases). The TCR sequence derives from an adult man with Graves' hyperthyroidism. DNA of the CDR3: TGTGCCAGCAGCAACGGGTTCCCGGGGGAGACCCAGTACTTC. Translated, it gives CASSNGFPGETQYF. The variable domain in full, with the rest retrieved from reference TRBV7-2 and TRBJ2-5, is GAGVSQSPSNKVTEKGKDVELRCDPISGHTALYWYRQSLGQGLEFLIYFQGNSAPDKSGLPSDRFSAERTGGSVSTLTIQRTQQEDSAVYLCASSNGFPGETQYFGPGTRLLVL.